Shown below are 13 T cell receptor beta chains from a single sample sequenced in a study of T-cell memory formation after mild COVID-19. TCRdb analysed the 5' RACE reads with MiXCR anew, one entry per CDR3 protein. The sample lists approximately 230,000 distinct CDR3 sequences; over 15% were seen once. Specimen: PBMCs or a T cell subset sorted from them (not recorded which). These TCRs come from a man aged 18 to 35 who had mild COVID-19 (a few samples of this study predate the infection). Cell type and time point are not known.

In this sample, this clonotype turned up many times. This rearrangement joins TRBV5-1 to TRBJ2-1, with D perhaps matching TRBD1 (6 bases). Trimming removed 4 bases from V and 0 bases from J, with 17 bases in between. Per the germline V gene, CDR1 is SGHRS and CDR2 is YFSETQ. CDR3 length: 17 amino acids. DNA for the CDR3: TGCGCCAGCAGCCCGGTTTGGGGGCCCAGCTCCTACAATGAGCAGTTCTTC. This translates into CASSPVWGPSSYNEQFF.

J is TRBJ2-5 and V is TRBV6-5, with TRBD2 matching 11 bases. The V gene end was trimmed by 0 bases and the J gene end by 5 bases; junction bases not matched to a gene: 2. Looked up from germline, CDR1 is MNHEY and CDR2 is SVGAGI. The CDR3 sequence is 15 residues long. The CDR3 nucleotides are TGTGCCAGCAGTTACTCTAGCGGGGGGGAGGAGACCCAGTACTTC. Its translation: CASSYSSGGEETQYF.

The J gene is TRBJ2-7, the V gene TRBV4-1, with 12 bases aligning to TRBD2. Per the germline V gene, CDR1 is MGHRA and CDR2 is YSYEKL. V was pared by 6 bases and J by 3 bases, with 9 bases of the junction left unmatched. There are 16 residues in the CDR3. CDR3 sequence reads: CASSLRLAGDFYEQYF. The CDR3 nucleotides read TGCGCCAGCAGTCTCCGACTAGCGGGGGATTTCTACGAGCAGTACTTC.

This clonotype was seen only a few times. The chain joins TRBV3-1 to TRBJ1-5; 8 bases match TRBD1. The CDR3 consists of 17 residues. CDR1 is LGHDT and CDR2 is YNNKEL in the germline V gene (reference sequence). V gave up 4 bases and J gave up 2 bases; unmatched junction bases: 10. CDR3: CASSPSGGQAGNQPQHF. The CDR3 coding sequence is TGTGCCAGCAGCCCCTCCGGGGGACAGGCAGGCAATCAGCCCCAGCATTTT.

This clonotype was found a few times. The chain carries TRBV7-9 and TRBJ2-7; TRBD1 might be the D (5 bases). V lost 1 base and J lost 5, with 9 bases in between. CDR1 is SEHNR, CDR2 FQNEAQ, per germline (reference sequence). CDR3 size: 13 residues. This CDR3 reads CASSLVPRDEQYV. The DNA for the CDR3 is TGTGCCAGCAGCTTAGTCCCCAGGGACGAGCAGTACGTC.

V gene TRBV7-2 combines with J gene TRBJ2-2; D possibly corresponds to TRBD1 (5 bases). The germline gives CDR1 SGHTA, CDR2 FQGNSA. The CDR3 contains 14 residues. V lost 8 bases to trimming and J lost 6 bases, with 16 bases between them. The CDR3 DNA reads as TGTGCCAGCGGCGTGGGGTGGGGCGCCGGGGAGCTGTTTTTT. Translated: CASGVGWGAGELFF. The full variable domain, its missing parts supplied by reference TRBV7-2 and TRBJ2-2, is GAGVSQSPSNKVTEKGKDVELRCDPISGHTALYWYRQSLGQGLEFLIYFQGNSAPDKSGLPSDRFSAERTGGSVSTLTIQRTQQEDSAVYLCASGVGWGAGELFFGEGSRLTVL.

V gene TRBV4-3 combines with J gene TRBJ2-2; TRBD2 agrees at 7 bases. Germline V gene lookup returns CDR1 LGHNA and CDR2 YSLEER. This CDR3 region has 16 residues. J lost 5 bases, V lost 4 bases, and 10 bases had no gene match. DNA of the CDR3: TGCGCCAGCAGCCGCCTGGGGAGGGGTGGAACCGGGGAGCTGTTTTTT. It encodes CASSRLGRGGTGELFF.

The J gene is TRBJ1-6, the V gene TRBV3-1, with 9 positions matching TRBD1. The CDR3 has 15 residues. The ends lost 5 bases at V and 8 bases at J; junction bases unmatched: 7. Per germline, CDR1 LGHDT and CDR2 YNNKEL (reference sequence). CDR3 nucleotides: TGTGCCAGCAGCGACAGGGGGTGGCTGGATTCACCCCTCCACTTT. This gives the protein CASSDRGWLDSPLHF.

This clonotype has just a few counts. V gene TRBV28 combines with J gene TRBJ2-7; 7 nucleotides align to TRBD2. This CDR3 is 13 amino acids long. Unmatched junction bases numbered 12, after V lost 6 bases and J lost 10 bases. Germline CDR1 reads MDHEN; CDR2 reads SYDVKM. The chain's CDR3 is CASSPSGGAGQYV. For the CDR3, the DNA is TGTGCCAGCAGCCCCTCGGGGGGAGCGGGACAGTACGTC.

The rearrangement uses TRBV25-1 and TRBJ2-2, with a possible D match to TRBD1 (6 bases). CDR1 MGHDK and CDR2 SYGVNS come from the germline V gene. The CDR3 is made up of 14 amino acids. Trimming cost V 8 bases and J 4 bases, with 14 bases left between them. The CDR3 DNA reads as TGTGCCAGCGGCCAGGGGTTCGTCACCGGGGAGCTGTTTTTT. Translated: CASGQGFVTGELFF. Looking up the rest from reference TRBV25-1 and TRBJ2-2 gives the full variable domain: EADIYQTPRYLVIGTGKKITLECSQTMGHDKMYWYQQDPGMELHLIHYSYGVNSTEKGDLSSESTVSRIRTEHFPLTLESARPSHTSQYLCASGQGFVTGELFFGEGSRLTVL.

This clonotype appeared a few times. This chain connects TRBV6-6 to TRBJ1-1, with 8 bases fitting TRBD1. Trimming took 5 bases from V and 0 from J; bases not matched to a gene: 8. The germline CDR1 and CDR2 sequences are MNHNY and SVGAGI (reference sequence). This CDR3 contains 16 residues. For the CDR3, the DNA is TGTGCCAGCAGTACCTCAACGACAGGGGTGAACACTGAAGCTTTCTTT. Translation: CASSTSTTGVNTEAFF.

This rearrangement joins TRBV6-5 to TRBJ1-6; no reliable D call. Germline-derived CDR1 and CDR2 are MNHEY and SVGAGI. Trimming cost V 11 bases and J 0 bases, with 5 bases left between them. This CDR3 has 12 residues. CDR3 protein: CAVSSYNSPLHF. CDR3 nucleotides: TGTGCCGTGAGCTCCTATAATTCACCCCTCCACTTT.

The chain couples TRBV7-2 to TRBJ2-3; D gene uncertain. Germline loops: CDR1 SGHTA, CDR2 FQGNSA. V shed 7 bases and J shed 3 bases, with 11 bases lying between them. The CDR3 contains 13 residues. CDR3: CASTEAYTDTQYF. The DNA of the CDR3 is TGTGCCAGCACCGAAGCCTATACAGATACGCAGTATTTT.